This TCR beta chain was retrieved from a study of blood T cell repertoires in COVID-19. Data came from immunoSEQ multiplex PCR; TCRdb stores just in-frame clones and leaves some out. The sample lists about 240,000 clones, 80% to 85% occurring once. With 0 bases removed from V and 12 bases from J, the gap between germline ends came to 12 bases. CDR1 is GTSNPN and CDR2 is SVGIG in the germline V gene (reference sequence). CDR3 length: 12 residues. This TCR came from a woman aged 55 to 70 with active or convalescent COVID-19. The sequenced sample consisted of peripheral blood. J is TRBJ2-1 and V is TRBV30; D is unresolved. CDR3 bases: TGTGCCTGGAGTGTCGCCCCCAGGTCGCAGTTCTTC. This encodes CAWSVAPRSQFF.